This T cell receptor beta chain emerged from a study of T cell repertoires in cytomegalovirus infection. Across the whole study: Used in the study were CMV epitopes, some recently identified and HLA-C-restricted, others well-studied and HLA-B-restricted. Indications of both CMV infection and matching HLA type were provided by public TCR beta signatures.

In TCRdb, the reads were re-called with MiXCR into one record per CDR3 protein. The sample has hundreds of thousands of distinct CDR3 sequences, 42% seen once. CDR3 length equals 16 residues. The V and J ends lost 0 bases and 4 bases, in that order; junction bases with no gene match: 4. The germline CDR1 and CDR2 sequences are SGHRS and YFSETQ. Study conclusions and caveats: Individuals carrying CMV plus the relevant HLA were identified by cumulative frequency of public TCR beta families. The ex vivo response was dominated by HLA-C-restricted CMV-specific TCR beta clonotypes.

As concerns this clonotype: The antigen remains undetermined.

The material was cultured PBMCs, obtained from culture after CMV antigen stimulation. The receptor was derived from a human donor in good health (CMV status not recorded). Some clones in this sample may be carry-over from other donors' samples. The chain is built from TRBV5-1 and TRBJ1-6, with TRBD1 matching 7 bases. The CDR3 loop is CASSLAAGQYNSPLHF. For the CDR3, the DNA is TGCGCCAGCAGCTTGGCCGCGGGACAGTATAATTCACCCCTCCACTTT.